This T cell receptor (beta chain) emerged from a study of cytomegalovirus exposure and HLA in healthy donors. Overall study context: For the approximately 430 genotyped donors, 81% fell within the Caucasian-associated ancestry cluster. Notes on the study in general: CMV serostatus was the only immune exposure information that was available. The authors later found TCR association rates varying by HLA locus, with DRB1 most and HLA-C fewest. Later examination showed HLA-associated TCR beta chains had greater clonal expansion than equally common others.

Primers: 60 Vbeta forward and 13 Jbeta reverse. Generated by immunoSEQ multiplex PCR, the TCRdb table keeps only in-frame clones and is missing some. Here the sample spans more than 150,000 clones, more than 60% being singletons. In this sample, this clone turned up once. The antigen is undetermined. The CDR3 is 15 amino acids. From germline, CDR1 is LNHDA and CDR2 SQIVND (reference sequence). Between the trimmed V and J ends, which lost 5 bases and 0 bases, there was a span of 14 bases. The source is a woman aged 40 to 50 in good health and CMV-seropositive. The sequencing sample was made of PBMCs. This chain joins TRBV19 and TRBJ2-7; a weak D match, TRBD2 (5 bases). CDR3 nucleotides: TGTGCCAGTAGTCCTCAGAGCGGTCCCTCCTACGAGCAGTACTTC. Its protein is CASSPQSGPSYEQYF.